This T cell receptor (beta chain) was observed in a study of CD8+CD57+ T cells in acquired aplastic anemia (dated by TCRdb to the late 2010s). About the investigation overall: DNA extracted from sorted CD4+ and CD8+ cells had a mean of approximately 3.5 ug, with a range of about 0.18 to 27.4 ug. CD8+CD57+ expansion was defined as frequency above the mean frequency observed in healthy subjects.

Profiling of TCR beta VDJ combinations and CDR3 sequences used genomic DNA as the template. An Illumina HiSeq 2000 was used for TCR repertoire sequencing. Processing in the source paper ran as follows. TRBV/TRBJ rearrangement plots, CDR3 size and DJ length profiles, and Simpson's diversity index were used to assess repertoires. The most abundant DNA sequence in the deep sequencing data was defined as the immunodominant clone. CDR3 amino acid sequences were checked for sharing between subjects and were compared against published repertoires and the VDJdb database. TCRdb cleaned the public reads at Q25 with fastp, built clones with MiXCR and kept in-frame beta chains. Rows matching on CDR3 protein sequence are summarized as one entry with the most common DNA and genes. The V and J calls were not made by the authors but by TCRdb's processing. For this sample there are around 290,000 distinct CDR3 sequences; about three fifths appear just once. Around 1.2% of the sample goes to the ten largest clones.

The patients picked for sequencing were ones in whom flow cytometry had shown an expansion of CD8+CD57+ cells. All patients had severe acquired aplastic anemia diagnosed by International Study of Aplastic Anemia and Agranulocytosis and Camitta criteria. Patients had received no therapy at the time of blood sampling. TCR repertoires of sorted CD4+ and CD8+ blood T cells from severe aplastic anemia patients and healthy subjects were deep-sequenced in the study. In the USA, patient enrollment took place under clinicaltrials.gov protocols 00001620, 01623167, 00001397, 00071045, 00081523 and 00961064. Ficoll-Paque density gradient centrifugation was used to isolate peripheral blood mononuclear cells. Before DNA was extracted, CD4+ and CD8+ T cells were sorted using either FACS or magnetic beads. Points the paper makes about the study in general: Some 30 CD8+ CDR3 sequences were shared between patients and controls but appeared highly expressed in patients and within their immunodominant clones. No significant difference in CD8+ Simpson's diversity was found between patients and healthy controls (P=0.060).

CDR1 and CDR2, per the germline V gene (reference sequence), are MNHNY and SVGAGI. The germline V end is reduced by 6 bases and the J end by 5 bases; junction bases left unmatched: 12. The CDR3 holds 15 amino acids from the cysteine to the phenylalanine. Just CDR3 DNA is preserved here, 45 bases in frame from base 1. About this clonotype: Its antigen specificity is not known. The input lacks base qualities; no much larger clone sits a single base away.

The receptor comes from a human donor with aplastic anemia. The sample comprised sorted CD4+, CD8+, or CD8+CD57+ T cells (not recorded which) from PBMCs. The sequence joins TRBV6-6 to TRBJ1-2, with 7 junctional bases fitting TRBD1. The CDR3 in this case is CASRPQGGIFYGYTF. The nucleotide sequence reads TGTGCCAGCAGGCCGCAGGGGGGGATCTTTTATGGCTACACCTTC.